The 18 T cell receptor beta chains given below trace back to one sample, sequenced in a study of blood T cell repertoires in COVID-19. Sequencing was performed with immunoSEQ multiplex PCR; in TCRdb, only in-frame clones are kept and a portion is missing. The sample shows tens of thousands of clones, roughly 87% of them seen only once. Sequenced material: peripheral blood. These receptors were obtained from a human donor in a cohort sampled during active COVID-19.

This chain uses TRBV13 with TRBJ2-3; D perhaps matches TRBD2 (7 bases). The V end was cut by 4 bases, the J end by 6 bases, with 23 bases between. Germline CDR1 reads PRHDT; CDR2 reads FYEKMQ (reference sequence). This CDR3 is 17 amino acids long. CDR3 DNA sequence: TGTGCCAGCAGCTCACCTAGTTCGCGGGGGCGGTCTGATACGCAGTATTTT. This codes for CASSSPSSRGRSDTQYF.

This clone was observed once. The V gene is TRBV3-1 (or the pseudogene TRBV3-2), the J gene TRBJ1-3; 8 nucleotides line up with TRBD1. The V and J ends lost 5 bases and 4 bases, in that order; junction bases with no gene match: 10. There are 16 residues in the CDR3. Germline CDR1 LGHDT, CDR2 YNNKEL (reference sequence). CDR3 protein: CASSETWTGTGNTIYF. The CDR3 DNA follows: TGTGCCAGCAGCGAAACCTGGACAGGGACCGGAAACACCATATATTTT.

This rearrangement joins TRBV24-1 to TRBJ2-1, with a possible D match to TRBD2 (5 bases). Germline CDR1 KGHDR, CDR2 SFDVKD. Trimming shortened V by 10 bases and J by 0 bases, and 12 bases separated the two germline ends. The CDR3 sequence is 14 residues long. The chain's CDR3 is CATSRRSSYNEQFF. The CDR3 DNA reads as TGTGCCACTTCCCGGAGGAGCTCCTACAATGAGCAGTTCTTC.

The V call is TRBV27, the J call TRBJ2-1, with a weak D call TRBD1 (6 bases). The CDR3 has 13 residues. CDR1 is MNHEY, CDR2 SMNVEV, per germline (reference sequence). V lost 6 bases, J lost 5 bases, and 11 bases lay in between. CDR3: CASREQGHNEQFF. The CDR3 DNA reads TGTGCCAGCAGGGAACAGGGACACAATGAGCAGTTCTTC.

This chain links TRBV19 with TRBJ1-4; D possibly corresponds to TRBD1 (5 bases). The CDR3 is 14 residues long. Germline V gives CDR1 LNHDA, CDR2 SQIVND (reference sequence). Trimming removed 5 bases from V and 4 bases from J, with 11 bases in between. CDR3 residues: CASSQRGGNEKLFF. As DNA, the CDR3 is TGTGCCAGTAGTCAAAGGGGCGGTAATGAAAAACTGTTTTTT.

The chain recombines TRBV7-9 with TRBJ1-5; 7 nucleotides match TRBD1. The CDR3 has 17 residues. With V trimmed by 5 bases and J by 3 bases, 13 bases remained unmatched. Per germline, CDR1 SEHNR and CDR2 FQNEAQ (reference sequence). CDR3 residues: CASSGWDSKNTNQPQHF. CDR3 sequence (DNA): TGTGCCAGCAGCGGCTGGGACAGCAAAAATACCAATCAGCCCCAGCATTTT.

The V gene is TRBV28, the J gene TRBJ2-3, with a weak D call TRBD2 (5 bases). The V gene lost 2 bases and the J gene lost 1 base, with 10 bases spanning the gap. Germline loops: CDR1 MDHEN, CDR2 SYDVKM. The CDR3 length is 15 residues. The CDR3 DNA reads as TGTGCCAGCAGTTTACGAACTAGAGGCACAGATACGCAGTATTTT. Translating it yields CASSLRTRGTDTQYF.

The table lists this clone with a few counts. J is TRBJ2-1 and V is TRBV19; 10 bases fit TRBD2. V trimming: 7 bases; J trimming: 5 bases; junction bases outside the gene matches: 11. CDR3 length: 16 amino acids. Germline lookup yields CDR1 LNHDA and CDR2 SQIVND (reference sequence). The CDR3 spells CASKNFLAGADNEQFF. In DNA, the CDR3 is TGTGCCAGTAAGAATTTCCTAGCGGGAGCGGACAATGAGCAGTTCTTC.

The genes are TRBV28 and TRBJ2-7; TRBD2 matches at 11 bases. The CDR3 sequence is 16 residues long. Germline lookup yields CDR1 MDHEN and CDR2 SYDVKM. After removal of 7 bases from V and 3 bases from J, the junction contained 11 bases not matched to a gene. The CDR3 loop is CASTSPGTSGYYEQYF. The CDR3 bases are TGTGCCAGCACCTCTCCCGGGACTAGCGGATACTACGAGCAGTACTTC.

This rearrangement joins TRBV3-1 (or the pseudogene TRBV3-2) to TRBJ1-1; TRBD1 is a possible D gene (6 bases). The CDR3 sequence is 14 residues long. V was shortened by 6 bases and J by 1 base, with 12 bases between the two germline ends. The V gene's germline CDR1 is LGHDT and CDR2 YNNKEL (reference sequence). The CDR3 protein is CASREGHTNTEAFF. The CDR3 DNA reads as TGTGCCAGCAGAGAGGGACACACGAACACTGAAGCTTTCTTT.

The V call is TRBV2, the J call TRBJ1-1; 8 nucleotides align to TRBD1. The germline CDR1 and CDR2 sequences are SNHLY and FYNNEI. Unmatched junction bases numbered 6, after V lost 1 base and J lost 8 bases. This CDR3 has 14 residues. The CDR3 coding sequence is TGTGCCAGCAGTGAAGTGCAGGGGGCGACCGAAGCTTTCTTT. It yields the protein CASSEVQGATEAFF.

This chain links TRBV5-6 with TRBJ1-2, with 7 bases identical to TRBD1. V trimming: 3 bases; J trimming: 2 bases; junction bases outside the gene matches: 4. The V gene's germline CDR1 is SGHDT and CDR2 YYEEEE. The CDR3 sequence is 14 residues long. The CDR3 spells CASSSPGQNYGYTF. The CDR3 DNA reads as TGTGCCAGCAGCTCGCCGGGACAGAACTATGGCTACACCTTC.

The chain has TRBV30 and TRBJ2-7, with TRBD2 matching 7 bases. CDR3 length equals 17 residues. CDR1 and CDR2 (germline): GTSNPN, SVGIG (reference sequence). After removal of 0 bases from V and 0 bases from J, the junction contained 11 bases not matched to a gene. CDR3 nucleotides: TGTGCCTGGAGTGTGAGTCGGGAGGCCTTGAGCTCCTACGAGCAGTACTTC. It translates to CAWSVSREALSSYEQYF. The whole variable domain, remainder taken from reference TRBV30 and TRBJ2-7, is SQTIHQWPATLVQPVGSPLSLECTVEGTSNPNLYWYRQAAGRGLQLLFYSVGIGQISSEVPQNLSASRPQDRQFILSSKKLLLSDSGFYLCAWSVSREALSSYEQYFGPGTRLTVT.

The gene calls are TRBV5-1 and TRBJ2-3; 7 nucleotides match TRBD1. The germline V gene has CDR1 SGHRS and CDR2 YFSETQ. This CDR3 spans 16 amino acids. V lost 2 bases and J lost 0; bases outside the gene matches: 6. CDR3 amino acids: CASSFRDRPSTDTQYF. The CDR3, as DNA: TGCGCCAGCAGCTTCCGGGACAGACCTAGCACAGATACGCAGTATTTT.

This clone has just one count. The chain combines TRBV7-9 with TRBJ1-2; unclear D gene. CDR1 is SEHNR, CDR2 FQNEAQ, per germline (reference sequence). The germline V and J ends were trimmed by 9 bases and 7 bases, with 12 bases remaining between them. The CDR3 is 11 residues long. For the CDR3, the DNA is TGTGCCAGTGGAGGACCGTCTGGCTACACCTTC. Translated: CASGGPSGYTF. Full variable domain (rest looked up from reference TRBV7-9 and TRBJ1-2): DTGVSQNPRHKITKRGQNVTFRCDPISEHNRLYWYRQTLGQGPEFLTYFQNEAQLEKSRLLSDRFSAERPKGSFSTLEIQRTEQGDSAMYLCASGGPSGYTFGSGTRLTVV.

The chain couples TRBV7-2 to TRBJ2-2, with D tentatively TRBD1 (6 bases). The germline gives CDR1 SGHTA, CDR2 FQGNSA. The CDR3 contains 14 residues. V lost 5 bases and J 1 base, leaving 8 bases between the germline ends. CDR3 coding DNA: TGTGCCAGCAGCCCGGGACAGAACACCGGGGAGCTGTTTTTT. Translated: CASSPGQNTGELFF.

The CDR3 bases are TGTGCCAGCAGTGATTCCGGGACTAGCGGGAGTATGGTTGAGCAGTTCTTC. It is translated as CASSDSGTSGSMVEQFF. The chain has TRBV6-1 and TRBJ2-1; 14 nucleotides align to TRBD2. CDR1 and CDR2 from the germline V gene are MNHNS and SASEGT. The V segment lost 3 bases and the J segment 9 bases; nucleotides outside the gene matches: 10. CDR3 length equals 17 residues.

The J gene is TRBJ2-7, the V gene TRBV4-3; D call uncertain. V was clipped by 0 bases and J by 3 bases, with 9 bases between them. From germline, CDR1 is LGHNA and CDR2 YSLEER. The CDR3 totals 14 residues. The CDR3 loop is CASSQDGSNYEQYF. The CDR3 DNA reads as TGCGCCAGCAGCCAAGATGGCTCGAACTACGAGCAGTACTTC.